The TCR beta chain under discussion was sequenced for a study of blood T cells in healthy people across ages. It was with a sample-barcoded 5' primer and a J-beta primer mix that a second PCR of about 6 to 11 cycles was run. TCRdb re-derived calls from the 5' RACE reads in MiXCR, one entry per CDR3 protein. The sample records about 1.8 million distinct CDR3 sequences, just under 50% being singletons. Trimming removed 6 bases from V and 3 bases from J, with 16 bases in between. The germline gives CDR1 DFQATT, CDR2 SNEGSKA (reference sequence). The CDR3 totals 14 residues. This receptor was identified in a woman in her forties in good health. The genes are TRBV20-1 and TRBJ2-3; a possible D gene is TRBD2 (7 bases). What was sequenced was blood. Here the CDR3 DNA reads TGCAGTGCCGATCGGGGGGCCAGTACAGATACGCAGTATTTT. This gives the protein CSADRGASTDTQYF.